The present T cell receptor beta chain was sequenced within a study of blood T cell repertoires in COVID-19 (TCRdb year 2020). Concerning the study at large: Collaborator samples came from the United States, Italy and Spain and covered acute and convalescent phases of COVID-19. The prospective study material was composed of cDNA or gDNA derived from T cells, B-cell-depleted T cells, or PBMCs. Subjects who had been exposed to COVID-19, were actively infected with it, or had recovered from it provided the deeply sampled blood TCRbeta repertoires that made up the dataset. The repertoires were released in a freely available public database meant as a resource for research on the immune response to SARS-CoV-2. The samples were drawn from the first 160 participants of the ongoing ImmuneRACE study and from 1,200 or so subjects provided by 6 global collaborators. Nearly every sample came with metadata listing a de-identified subject ID, COVID-19 status, age in years and sex. Where available, HLA class I and class II types were obtained from metadata supplied by the sample provider rather than from assay-based typing.

As for this clone: The clone's antigen remains unknown. There are no base qualities to consult, and no much larger clone falls within one base.

The immunoSEQ Assay, a bias-controlled multiplex PCR, was used to amplify TCRbeta CDR3 regions from genomic DNA. The study's processing was this. The number of nucleated cells in each sample was estimated by amplification of reference gene primers within the assay. Sequence reads were collapsed and filtered to measure the absolute abundance of every unique TCRbeta CDR3 rearrangement. Productive Simpson clonality was computed per sample as the square root of Simpson's diversity index over productive rearrangements. Here the immuneACCESS table is served through TCRdb, limited to in-frame sequences with V and J called. Missing clones are a known gap in these copies; in checked studies unresolved V genes cover under half, and the rest lacks a known reason. The D gene and trimming were derived from the DNA, and the V and J assignments and clone size from that table. Counted in this sample were about 370,000 clones; around 89% of them appeared once. Less than 1.2% of the sample is in the top ten clones.

V drops 0 bases and J drops 7 bases, leaving 9 bases in between. CDR1 and CDR2, per the germline V gene, are MNHEY and SVGAGI. Its CDR3 holds 13 amino acids, cysteine through phenylalanine. The kept DNA is CDR3 alone, 39 bases in frame from the first base. Enrolling through a virtual design, the prospective study's participants ranged in age from roughly 18 to 95 years and lived across 20 to 25 United States geographic areas. Cohort assignment in the prospective study relied on participant-reported clinical history from a screening survey and a study questionnaire. Recovered participants in ImmuneRACE Cohort 3 were defined as having two consecutive negative NP/OP PCR tests, clearance from a healthcare professional, or resolution of symptoms. In the prospective study, mobile phlebotomists collected whole blood, serum and a nasopharyngeal or oropharyngeal swab from each participant. Over an approximately two-month period, participants in the prospective study had the option of providing additional blood draws and questionnaires. Prospective study blood samples were shipped either frozen or at room temperature before DNA extraction.

General conclusions and limits of the study: The quantity of clinical and demographic metadata differed by source and by participant and was supplied without curation.

The sequenced sample was PBMCs or T cells enriched from blood (not recorded which). Here the chain combines TRBV6-5 and TRBJ2-5; the D gene identity is not certain. This receptor was taken from a man aged 18 to 30 who had recovered from COVID-19. The CDR3 loop reads CASSYSRSGTQYF. DNA sequence: TGTGCCAGCAGTTACTCCCGTTCCGGGACCCAGTACTTC.